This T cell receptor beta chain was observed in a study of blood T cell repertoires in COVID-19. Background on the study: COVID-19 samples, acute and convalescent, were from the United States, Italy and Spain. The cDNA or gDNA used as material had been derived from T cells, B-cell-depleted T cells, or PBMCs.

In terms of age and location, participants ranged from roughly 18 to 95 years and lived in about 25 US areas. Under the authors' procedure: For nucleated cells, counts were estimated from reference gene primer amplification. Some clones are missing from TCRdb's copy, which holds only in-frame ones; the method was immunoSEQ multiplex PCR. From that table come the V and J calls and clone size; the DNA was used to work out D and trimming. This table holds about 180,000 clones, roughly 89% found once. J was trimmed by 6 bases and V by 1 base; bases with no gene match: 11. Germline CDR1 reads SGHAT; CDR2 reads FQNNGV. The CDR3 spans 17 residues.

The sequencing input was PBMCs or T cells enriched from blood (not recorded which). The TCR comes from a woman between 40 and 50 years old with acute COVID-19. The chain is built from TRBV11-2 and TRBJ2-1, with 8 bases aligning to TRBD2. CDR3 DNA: TGTGCCAGCAGCTTAGGTACTTTTGCGGGGGGTCTCAATGAGCAGTTCTTC. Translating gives CASSLGTFAGGLNEQFF.